These T cell receptor beta chains were read from a single sample in a study of CD8+ T cells in alopecia areata. Some clones are missing from TCRdb's copy, which holds only in-frame ones; the method was immunoSEQ multiplex PCR. The sample contains some 180,000 clones, about 56% of which appear only once. The sequenced sample was CD8+ T cells sorted from blood. Every receptor here comes from a human donor in good health. Both conserved end residues are part of each CDR3. D genes are given only for firm matches. Size is omitted from some rows. Given values are once, few, many or a class for expanded clones.

cdr3_nt | cdr3_aa | j_call | clone_size | d_call | v_call
TGCGCCAGCAGTCAAACTGGGCGGGGCAATGAGCAGTTCTTC | CASSQTGRGNEQFF | TRBJ2-1 | few | - | TRBV23-1
TGTGCCAGTAGTATGGTAGGGGACTATGGCTACACCTTC | CASSMVGDYGYTF | TRBJ1-2 | - | - | TRBV19
TGCAGCGTCGTTAACGAGGGACAGGGGTCCGAGCAGTACTTC | CSVVNEGQGSEQYF | TRBJ2-7 | - | TRBD1 | TRBV29-1
TGTGCCAGCAGCCCCGGACGGAACACTGAAGCTTTCTTT | CASSPGRNTEAFF | TRBJ1-1 | - | - | TRBV7-9
TGTGCCAGCAGTGATGGGGAACAGGGGCCAGATACGCAGTATTTT | CASSDGEQGPDTQYF | TRBJ2-3 | - | TRBD1 | TRBV2
TGTGCCAGCAGTTCACAGGGGTATGGGGAGACCCAGTACTTC | CASSSQGYGETQYF | TRBJ2-5 | few | TRBD1 | TRBV6-6
TGTGCCAGCAGTTTGGCGGGGTTTGCGGACATTCAGTACTTC | CASSLAGFADIQYF | TRBJ2-4 | - | - | TRBV5-6
TGTGCCAGCAGCCCTTTTATGTGGGACCCTTACAATGAGCAGTTCTTC | CASSPFMWDPYNEQFF | TRBJ2-1 | few | - | TRBV7-9
TGTGCCAGCAGCCCTGACAGGGGGGGGAATGGCTACACCTTC | CASSPDRGGNGYTF | TRBJ1-2 | - | TRBD1 | TRBV9
TGTGCCAGCAGTTACTCTGCGAGCACAGATACGCAGTATTTT | CASSYSASTDTQYF | TRBJ2-3 | - | - | TRBV6-5
TGCAGCGTTGCCAGGGGGACCGGGGAGCTGTTTTTT | CSVARGTGELFF | TRBJ2-2 | - | TRBD1 | TRBV29-1
TGTGCCAGCAGTTACCGTAGTTGGCGCGGGGATACGCAGTATTTT | CASSYRSWRGDTQYF | TRBJ2-3 | few | - | TRBV6-5
TGTGCCAGCAGCCCCTTCGGAGGGAGCACCCAGTACTTC | CASSPFGGSTQYF | TRBJ2-5 | - | - | TRBV6-5
TGCGCCAGCAGCTTCACAGGGCTACTCTTCCAAGAGACCCAGTACTTC | CASSFTGLLFQETQYF | TRBJ2-5 | few | - | TRBV5-1
TGCAGCGTTGAAGTCGGGACTAGCGGGGTCGAGCAGTACTTC | CSVEVGTSGVEQYF | TRBJ2-7 | few | TRBD2 | TRBV29-1
TGTGCCAGCAGCCTCTGGGAGGCTAGCTACAATGAGCAGTTCTTC | CASSLWEASYNEQFF | TRBJ2-1 | - | - | TRBV14
TGTGCCAGCAGCGTCGGACAGGGGGCGACGGATACGCAGTATTTT | CASSVGQGATDTQYF | TRBJ2-3 | - | TRBD1 | TRBV9
TGTGCCAGCAGCTTGTGGGCCGGGATTAATCCCAATGAGCAGTTCTTC | CASSLWAGINPNEQFF | TRBJ2-1 | - | - | TRBV5-6
TGCGCCAGCAGCCCCGGACAGGGGGCCACTGAAGCTTTCTTT | CASSPGQGATEAFF | TRBJ1-1 | - | TRBD1 | TRBV5-1
TGTGCCAGCAGCTGGACAGGGAACACCGGGGAGCTGTTTTTT | CASSWTGNTGELFF | TRBJ2-2 | few | TRBD1 | TRBV7-9
TGCGCCAGCACCGAAACAGGGAATAGCAATCAGCCCCAGCATTTT | CASTETGNSNQPQHF | TRBJ1-5 | - | - | TRBV4-1
TGTGCCACCAGCAGAGCGACAGAGTACTATGGCTACACCTTC | CATSRATEYYGYTF | TRBJ1-2 | - | - | TRBV15
TGTGCCAGCAGCTTTGGTGAGACCCAGTACTTC | CASSFGETQYF | TRBJ2-5 | few | - | TRBV13
TGCAGCGTTGAAGGGGGGGCCGGCTCCCTTCACTTC | CSVEGGAGSLHF | TRBJ2-5 | - | - | TRBV29-1
TGCAGCGTTGAAGATCCTAGGACAGGGTCCTACGAGCAGTACTTC | CSVEDPRTGSYEQYF | TRBJ2-7 | - | TRBD1 | TRBV29-1
TGTGCCACCAGCAGAGTAGATTCAGGGAGGGCTTTCTTT | CATSRVDSGRAFF | TRBJ1-1 | few | - | TRBV15
TGTGCCACCAGCAGAGGATCGAACACCGGGGAGCTGTTTTTT | CATSRGSNTGELFF | TRBJ2-2 | - | - | TRBV15
TGCAGCGTTGACCGGGGGACTAGCACAGATACGCAGTATTTT | CSVDRGTSTDTQYF | TRBJ2-3 | once | - | TRBV29-1
TGTGCCAGCAGCCCGGGACACTCCTCTGGGGCCAACGTCCTGACTTTC | CASSPGHSSGANVLTF | TRBJ2-6 | once | - | TRBV2
TGCGCCAGCAGCCAACAGGGGCATAGGGAAAAACTGTTTTTT | CASSQQGHREKLFF | TRBJ1-4 | few | - | TRBV4-1
TGTGCCAGCAGTTTATCGAGAGTACAGGGCTACACCTTC | CASSLSRVQGYTF | TRBJ1-2 | few | - | TRBV27
TGTGCCAGCAGTTACTCGGGACAGGGTTATGGCTACACCTTC | CASSYSGQGYGYTF | TRBJ1-2 | - | TRBD1 | TRBV6-5
TGTGCCATCAGTGAGGGGGACACTGAAGCTTTCTTT | CAISEGDTEAFF | TRBJ1-1 | - | - | TRBV10-3
TGTGCCAGCATTTACCTAGAGATTTTCTACGAGCAGTACTTC | CASIYLEIFYEQYF | TRBJ2-7 | - | - | TRBV27
TGTGCCAGCAGCTTTCCCCTAGCGGGGTCCAATGAGCAGTTCTTC | CASSFPLAGSNEQFF | TRBJ2-1 | few | TRBD2 | TRBV5-6
TGCGCCAGCAGCTTGGTTGGGTCTGAAGCTTTCTTT | CASSLVGSEAFF | TRBJ1-1 | few | - | TRBV5-1
TGCAGCGTCCAGGGGGAGCGTTACTACGAGCAGTACTTC | CSVQGERYYEQYF | TRBJ2-7 | - | TRBD1 | TRBV29-1
TGTGCCAGCAGCCTCGGCCGCGAGGATGGCTACACCTTC | CASSLGREDGYTF | TRBJ1-2 | - | - | TRBV4-2
TGTGCCACCAGCAGAGATAAGGGCGAGAAGCCCCAGCATTTT | CATSRDKGEKPQHF | TRBJ1-5 | once | - | TRBV15
TGCGCCAGCAGCCAAGGATACGACAATTTGAACTATGGCTACACCTTC | CASSQGYDNLNYGYTF | TRBJ1-2 | - | - | TRBV4-1